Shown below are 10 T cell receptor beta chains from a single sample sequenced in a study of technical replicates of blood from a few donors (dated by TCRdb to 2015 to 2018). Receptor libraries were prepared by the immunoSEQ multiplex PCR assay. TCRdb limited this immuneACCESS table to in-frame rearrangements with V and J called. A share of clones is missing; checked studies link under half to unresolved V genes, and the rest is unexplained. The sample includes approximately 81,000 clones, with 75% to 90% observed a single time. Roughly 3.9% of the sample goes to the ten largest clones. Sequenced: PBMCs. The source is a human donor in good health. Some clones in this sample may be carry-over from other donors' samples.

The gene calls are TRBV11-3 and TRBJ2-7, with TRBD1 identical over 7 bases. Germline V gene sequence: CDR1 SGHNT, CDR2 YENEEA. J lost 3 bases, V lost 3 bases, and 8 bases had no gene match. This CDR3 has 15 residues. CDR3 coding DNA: TGTGCCAGCAGCTTCGGAAGGGGGCAAGGCTACGAGCAGTACTTC. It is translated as CASSFGRGQGYEQYF.

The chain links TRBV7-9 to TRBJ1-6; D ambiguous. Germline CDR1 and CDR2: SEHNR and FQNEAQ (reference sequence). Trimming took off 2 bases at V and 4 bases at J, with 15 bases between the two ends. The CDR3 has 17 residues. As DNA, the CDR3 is TGTGCCAGCAGCTTATATTTGGGCAGGACTTATAATTCACCCCTCCACTTT. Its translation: CASSLYLGRTYNSPLHF.

The CDR3 here is CASRPGTGFYEQYF. Here the CDR3 DNA reads TGTGCCAGCAGGCCCGGGACAGGTTTTTACGAGCAGTACTTC. The chain joins TRBV5-6 to TRBJ2-7; 8 positions match TRBD1. Germline trimming cut 5 bases from V and 4 bases from J; bases unmatched to any gene: 8. The germline CDR1 and CDR2 sequences are SGHDT and YYEEEE. The CDR3 consists of 14 residues.

CDR3 nucleotide sequence: TGTGCCAGCAGTAACAGGGAGGCTAGCGGGGGGACCTACGAGCAGTACTTC. Amino acid sequence: CASSNREASGGTYEQYF. The V and J genes are TRBV7-9 and TRBJ2-7, with 11 bases lining up with TRBD2. The CDR3 runs to 17 residues. The V segment lost 6 bases and the J segment 2 bases; nucleotides outside the gene matches: 12. Germline V gene data show CDR1 as SEHNR and CDR2 as FQNEAQ (reference sequence).

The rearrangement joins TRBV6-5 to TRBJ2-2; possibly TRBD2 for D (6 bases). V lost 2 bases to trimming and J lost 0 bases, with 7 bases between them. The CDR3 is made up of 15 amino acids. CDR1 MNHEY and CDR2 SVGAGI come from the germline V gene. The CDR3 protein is CASSYRTTNTGELFF. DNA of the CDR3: TGTGCCAGCAGTTACCGGACTACGAACACCGGGGAGCTGTTTTTT.

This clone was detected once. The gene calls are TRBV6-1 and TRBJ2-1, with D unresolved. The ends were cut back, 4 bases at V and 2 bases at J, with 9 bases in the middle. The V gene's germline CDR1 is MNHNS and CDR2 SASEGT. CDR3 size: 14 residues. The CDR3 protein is CASSVNSPYNEQFF. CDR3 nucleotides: TGTGCCAGCAGTGTTAACAGCCCCTACAATGAGCAGTTCTTC.

CDR3 sequence (DNA): TGCAGCGTTGAAGCAGGGGGCGGCTACACCTTC. Its translation: CSVEAGGGYTF. V usage is TRBV29-1 and J usage is TRBJ1-2; 8 bases are shared with TRBD1. J gave up 8 bases and V 1 base, and 0 bases lay outside the gene matches. Germline values: CDR1 SQVTM, CDR2 ANQGSEA. This CDR3 has 11 residues.

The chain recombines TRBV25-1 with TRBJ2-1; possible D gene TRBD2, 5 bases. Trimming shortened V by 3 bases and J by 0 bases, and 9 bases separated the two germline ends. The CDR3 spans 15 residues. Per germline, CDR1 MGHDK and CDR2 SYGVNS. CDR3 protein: CASSEAGSSYNEQFF. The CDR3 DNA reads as TGTGCCAGCAGTGAGGCGGGCAGCTCCTACAATGAGCAGTTCTTC.

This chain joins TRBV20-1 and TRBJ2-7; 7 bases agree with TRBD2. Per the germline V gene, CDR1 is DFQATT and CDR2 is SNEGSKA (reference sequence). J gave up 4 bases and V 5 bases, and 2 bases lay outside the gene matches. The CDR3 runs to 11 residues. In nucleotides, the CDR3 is TGCAGTGCTCCGGGGGGTTACGAGCAGTACTTC. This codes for CSAPGGYEQYF.

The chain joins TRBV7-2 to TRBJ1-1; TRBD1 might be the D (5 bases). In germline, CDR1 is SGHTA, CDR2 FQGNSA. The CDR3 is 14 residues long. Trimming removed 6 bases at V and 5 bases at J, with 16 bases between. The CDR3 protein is CASRWGRRQTEAFF. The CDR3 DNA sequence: TGTGCCAGCAGATGGGGGAGGCGTCAAACTGAAGCTTTCTTT.